The 8 T cell receptor beta chains below all came from one sample that was sequenced in a study of T cells in women clearing cervical HPV infection. Data came from immunoSEQ multiplex PCR; TCRdb stores just in-frame clones and leaves some out. This sample contains under 50,000 clones. The sequenced material came from blood buffy coat. The receptors come from a woman aged 18-69 years with a cervical HPV16 infection that either progressed to CIN3+ or cleared (not recorded which).

Of note for this clone: Read coverage stops 3 residues before the CDR3 terminus; the germline J gene supplies the remainder. V usage is TRBV7-9 and J usage is TRBJ1-4; possible D gene TRBD1, 6 bases. The CDR3 runs to 14 residues. The germline CDR1 and CDR2 sequences are SEHNR and FQNEAQ (reference sequence). The V end lost 4 bases, the J end lost 4 bases, and 10 bases lay between the germline ends. Partial CDR3 DNA: TGTGCCAGCAGCTCCGGACAGAGTAATGAAAAA. Encoded protein: CASSSGQSNEK. The full CDR3 protein reads CASSSGQSNEKLFF.

With regard to this clone: The DNA ends 3 residues before the CDR3 does, and the rest of the CDR3 is filled in from the germline J gene. V usage is TRBV6-2 or TRBV6-3 and J usage is TRBJ2-7; D remains unclear. The germline V gene has CDR1 MNHEY and CDR2 SVGEGT. The CDR3 length is 15 residues. Trimming removed 2 bases from V and 2 bases from J, with 13 bases in between. CDR3 DNA, as far as it was read: TGTGCCAGCAGTTACATCGGGTCCTCCGCCTACGAG. It codes for CASSYIGSSAYE. The complete CDR3 protein is CASSYIGSSAYEQYF.

Remarks on this clone: The CDR3 end is not reached by the read, which stops 3 residues before it; the germline J gene fills it in. V is TRBV7-2 and J is TRBJ2-7; maybe TRBD1 (5 bases). Germline CDR1 and CDR2: SGHTA and FQGNSA. CDR3 length: 16 amino acids. Trimming removed 0 bases at V and 4 bases at J, with 16 bases between. The CDR3 is CASSLASQGNLYEQYF. CDR3 bases read: TGTGCCAGCAGCTTAGCCAGCCAGGGCAACCTATACGAG.

Notes on this clone: With the read ending 3 residues before the CDR3 end, the germline J gene is used to fill in that end. The chain couples TRBV5-4 to TRBJ2-1, with D hard to call. V was clipped by 2 bases and J by 5 bases, with 14 bases between them. Germline lookup yields CDR1 SGHNT and CDR2 YYREEE (reference sequence). The CDR3 is 15 amino acids. CDR3 residues: CASSFGTPRNNEQFF. The CDR3 bases that were read are TGTGCCAGCAGCTTCGGCACCCCTAGAAACAATGAG.

Note on this clone: The read ends 3 residues shy of where the CDR3 ends; the end is completed using the germline J gene. The rearrangement joins TRBV14 to TRBJ1-2, with TRBD1 matching 7 bases. V lost 5 bases, J lost 4 bases, and 10 bases stayed unmatched. Germline values: CDR1 SGHDN, CDR2 FVKESK. CDR3 length: 15 amino acids. CDR3 sequence: CASSARDRTPYGYTF. The covered CDR3 bases are TGTGCCAGCAGCGCGAGGGACAGAACTCCCTATGGC.

About this clone itself: The read terminates 3 residues before the CDR3 end, so the remaining end is supplied by the germline J gene. This chain connects TRBV19 to TRBJ2-3; possible D gene TRBD2, 6 bases. The V end lost 6 bases, the J end lost 2 bases, and 15 bases lay between the germline ends. This CDR3 region has 15 residues. The germline V gene has CDR1 LNHDA and CDR2 SQIVND (reference sequence). CDR3 DNA, as far as it was read: TGTGCCAGTAGATCTGGGGACTCCTCCACAGATACG. It codes for CASRSGDSSTDT. The CDR3 in its entirety is CASRSGDSSTDTQYF. Variable domain in full (rest from reference TRBV19 and TRBJ2-3): DGGITQSPKYLFRKEGQNVTLSCEQNLNHDAMYWYRQDPGQGLRLIYYSQIVNDFQKGDIAEGYSVSREKKESFPLTVTSAQKNPTAFYLCASRSGDSSTDTQYFGPGTRLTVL.

Remarks on this clone: The read terminates 3 residues ahead of where the CDR3 ends, so the germline J gene completes it. The J gene is TRBJ2-1, the V gene TRBV30; TRBD1 agrees at 8 bases. CDR3 length equals 15 residues. V trimming: 1 base; J trimming: 7 bases; junction bases outside the gene matches: 9. Germline V gives CDR1 GTSNPN, CDR2 SVGIG (reference sequence). Partial CDR3 DNA: TGTGCCTGGAGTGCAGACAGGGGAATTAGGAATGAG. Protein sequence: CAWSADRGIRNE. The full CDR3 reads CAWSADRGIRNEQFF.

In the case of this clone: The CDR3 is cut off 3 residues early in the read; its end comes from the germline J gene. The rearrangement links TRBV20-1 to TRBJ2-7; TRBD1 agrees at 7 bases. This CDR3 is 14 amino acids long. V shed 0 bases, J shed 6 bases, and the junction held 8 bases outside the gene matches. Germline CDR1 reads DFQATT; CDR2 reads SNEGSKA (reference sequence). The CDR3 sequence is CSARDSGTVSEQYF. Partial CDR3 DNA: TGCAGTGCTAGAGATTCAGGGACAGTAAGCGAG.